Listed below are T cell receptor beta chains from one sample, sequenced in a study of low-dose radiotherapy and immunotherapy resistance in tumors. TCRdb used MiXCR to reprocess the reads, holding one entry per CDR3 protein. The profile covers tens of thousands of distinct CDR3 sequences, with 20% to 25% appearing a single time and roughly 13% taken by the ten largest. The material was PBMCs, obtained after low-dose radiotherapy plus immunotherapy. Source of these receptors: a female donor with ovarian cancer. Both conserved end residues are part of each CDR3. The order of the fields is clone size, V gene, D gene, J gene, CDR3 protein, CDR3 DNA. A D gene is named only where the DNA matches it firmly. The size entry is marked missing in some rows and otherwise reads once, few, many or a size class.

abundance: NA; v_gene: TRBV5-1; d_gene: NA; j_gene: TRBJ1-1; CDR3aa: CASSPGPGGAGTEAFF; CDR3nt: TGCGCCAGCAGCCCAGGGCCGGGGGGGGCGGGCACTGAAGCTTTCTTT
abundance: once; v_gene: TRBV9; d_gene: NA; j_gene: TRBJ2-7; CDR3aa: CASSERGTGYEQYF; CDR3nt: TGTGCCAGCAGCGAGCGGGGGACAGGTTACGAGCAGTACTTC
abundance: many; v_gene: TRBV28; d_gene: TRBD1; j_gene: TRBJ1-6; CDR3aa: CATPGHGTGNSPLHF; CDR3nt: TGTGCCACCCCCGGTCATGGGACAGGGAATTCACCCCTCCACTTT
abundance: few; v_gene: TRBV2; d_gene: TRBD1; j_gene: TRBJ2-2; CDR3aa: CASSTGTGGVGELFF; CDR3nt: TGTGCCAGCAGCACCGGGACAGGGGGAGTTGGGGAGCTGTTTTTT
abundance: many; v_gene: TRBV2; d_gene: TRBD1; j_gene: TRBJ2-7; CDR3aa: CASSLTGDEQYF; CDR3nt: TGTGCCAGCAGTCTGACAGGGGACGAGCAGTACTTC
abundance: few; v_gene: TRBV5-5; d_gene: TRBD1; j_gene: TRBJ2-7; CDR3aa: CASSLSGTAIYEQYF; CDR3nt: TGTGCCAGCAGCTTGAGTGGGACAGCGATCTACGAGCAGTACTTC
abundance: NA; v_gene: TRBV4-3; d_gene: NA; j_gene: TRBJ1-1; CDR3aa: CASRLLGGTREAFF; CDR3nt: TGCGCCAGCAGACTACTAGGAGGGACAAGAGAAGCTTTCTTT
abundance: many; v_gene: TRBV20-1; d_gene: NA; j_gene: TRBJ2-1; CDR3aa: CSARGGARSNEQFF; CDR3nt: TGCAGTGCTAGAGGGGGGGCCCGAAGCAATGAGCAGTTCTTC
abundance: NA; v_gene: TRBV11-3; d_gene: TRBD2; j_gene: TRBJ2-1; CDR3aa: CASSSRMTSGRVGEQFF; CDR3nt: TGTGCCAGCAGCTCCCGTATGACTAGCGGGAGGGTCGGTGAGCAGTTCTTC
abundance: many; v_gene: TRBV9; d_gene: NA; j_gene: TRBJ2-2; CDR3aa: CASSVVENTGELFF; CDR3nt: TGTGCCAGCAGCGTAGTGGAAAACACCGGGGAGCTGTTTTTT
abundance: few; v_gene: TRBV9; d_gene: TRBD1; j_gene: TRBJ2-4; CDR3aa: CASSGDRGTLYF; CDR3nt: TGTGCCAGCAGCGGGGACAGGGGGACTCTGTACTTC
abundance: many; v_gene: TRBV30; d_gene: NA; j_gene: TRBJ1-4; CDR3aa: CAFQTANEKLFF; CDR3nt: TGTGCCTTCCAAACAGCGAATGAAAAACTGTTTTTT
abundance: many; v_gene: TRBV4-1; d_gene: NA; j_gene: TRBJ2-5; CDR3aa: CASSQDPRRGETQYF; CDR3nt: TGTGCCAGCAGCCAAGATCCAAGGCGGGGCGAGACCCAGTACTTC
abundance: many; v_gene: TRBV6-4; d_gene: NA; j_gene: TRBJ2-2; CDR3aa: CASSESPPVGANTGELFF; CDR3nt: TGTGCCAGCAGTGAATCCCCTCCGGTAGGGGCGAACACCGGGGAGCTGTTTTTT
abundance: many; v_gene: TRBV20-1; d_gene: NA; j_gene: TRBJ2-1; CDR3aa: CSAKRLVGQFF; CDR3nt: TGCAGTGCTAAGAGACTAGTGGGGCAGTTCTTC
abundance: many; v_gene: TRBV5-1; d_gene: NA; j_gene: TRBJ1-1; CDR3aa: CASSFLEDGPEAFF; CDR3nt: TGCGCCAGCAGCTTTTTGGAGGATGGGCCTGAAGCTTTCTTT
abundance: many; v_gene: TRBV29-1; d_gene: NA; j_gene: TRBJ1-5; CDR3aa: CSVRDGNSNQPQHF; CDR3nt: TGCAGCGTTCGGGACGGTAATAGCAATCAGCCCCAGCATTTT
abundance: NA; v_gene: TRBV6-5; d_gene: TRBD1; j_gene: TRBJ1-1; CDR3aa: CASRRAGTANTEAFF; CDR3nt: TGTGCCAGCAGACGTGCCGGGACAGCGAACACTGAAGCTTTCTTT
abundance: many; v_gene: TRBV12-3/TRBV12-4; d_gene: NA; j_gene: TRBJ2-2; CDR3aa: CASSLTGGELFF; CDR3nt: TGTGCCAGCAGTTTAACCGGCGGGGAGCTGTTTTTT
abundance: many; v_gene: TRBV7-2; d_gene: NA; j_gene: TRBJ2-1; CDR3aa: CASSLGGIGQQFF; CDR3nt: TGTGCCAGCAGCTTGGGCGGGATCGGCCAGCAGTTCTTC
abundance: many; v_gene: TRBV19; d_gene: TRBD1; j_gene: TRBJ2-1; CDR3aa: CASSSPQGARNNEQFF; CDR3nt: TGTGCCAGTAGTAGTCCCCAGGGGGCCCGGAACAATGAGCAGTTCTTC
abundance: NA; v_gene: TRBV7-9; d_gene: NA; j_gene: TRBJ2-7; CDR3aa: CASSFPGRFYEQYF; CDR3nt: TGTGCCAGCAGCTTCCCGGGACGGTTCTACGAGCAGTACTTC